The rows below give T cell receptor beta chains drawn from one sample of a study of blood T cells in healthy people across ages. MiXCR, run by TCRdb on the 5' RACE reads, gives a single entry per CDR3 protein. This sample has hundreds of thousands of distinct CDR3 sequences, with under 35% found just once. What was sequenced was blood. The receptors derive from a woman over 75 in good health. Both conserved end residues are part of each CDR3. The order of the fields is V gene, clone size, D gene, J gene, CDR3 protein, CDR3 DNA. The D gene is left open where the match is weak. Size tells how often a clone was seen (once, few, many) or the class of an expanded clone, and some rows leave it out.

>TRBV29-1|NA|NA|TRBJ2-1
CSSFDLQGSEQFF
TGCAGCTCCTTTGACCTACAGGGAAGTGAGCAGTTCTTC
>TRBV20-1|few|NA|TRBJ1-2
CSAPDIPNYGYTF
TGCAGTGCTCCCGACATCCCTAACTATGGCTACACCTTC
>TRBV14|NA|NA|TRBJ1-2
CASSQDPEETNTF
TGTGCCAGCAGCCAAGACCCGGAGGAGACAAACACCTTC
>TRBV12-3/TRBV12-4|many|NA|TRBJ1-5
CASTGAGIAQPQHF
TGTGCCAGCACGGGTGCAGGGATCGCTCAGCCCCAGCATTTT
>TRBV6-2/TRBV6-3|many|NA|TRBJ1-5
CASRQIGQPQHF
TGTGCCAGCAGACAGATAGGTCAGCCCCAGCATTTT
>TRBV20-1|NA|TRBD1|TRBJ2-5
CSAGGQGRQTQYF
TGCAGTGCTGGAGGACAGGGGAGACAGACCCAGTACTTC
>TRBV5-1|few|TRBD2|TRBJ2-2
CASSPTSGGLQTGELFF
TGCGCCAGCAGCCCGACTAGCGGGGGACTACAGACCGGGGAGCTGTTTTTT
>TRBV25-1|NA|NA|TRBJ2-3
CVSSEYLQGGSWGTQYF
TGTGTCAGCAGTGAATACCTGCAAGGGGGATCGTGGGGTACGCAGTATTTT
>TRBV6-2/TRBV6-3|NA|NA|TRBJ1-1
CASSNDRTEAFF
TGTGCCAGCAGCAACGACCGCACTGAAGCTTTCTTT
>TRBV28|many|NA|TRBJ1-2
CASSHDTLYGYTF
TGTGCCAGCAGTCACGACACCCTCTATGGCTACACCTTC
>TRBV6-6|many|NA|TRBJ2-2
CASSLTGSGELFF
TGTGCCAGCAGTTTAACAGGGTCCGGGGAGCTGTTTTTT
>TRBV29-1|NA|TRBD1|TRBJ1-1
CSVKGGLGTEAFF
TGCAGCGTGAAAGGGGGCCTAGGGACTGAAGCTTTCTTT
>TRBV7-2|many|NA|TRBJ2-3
CASSLQPGLRTDTQYF
TGTGCCAGCAGCCTCCAGCCGGGACTCCGCACAGATACGCAGTATTTT
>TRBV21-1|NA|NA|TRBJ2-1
CASSKEKVSRSYNEQFF
TGTGCCAGCAGCAAAGAGAAGGTCAGTCGATCCTACAATGAGCAGTTCTTC
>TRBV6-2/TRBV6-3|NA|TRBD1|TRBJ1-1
CASSRDQGAFVNTEAFF
TGTGCCAGCAGTCGAGATCAGGGGGCGTTCGTGAACACTGAAGCTTTCTTT
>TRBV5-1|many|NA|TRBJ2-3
CASSLQGRITDTQYF
TGCGCCAGCAGCTTGCAGGGACGGATCACAGATACGCAGTATTTT
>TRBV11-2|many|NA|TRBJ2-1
CASRFLRIAHEQFF
TGTGCCAGCAGGTTTTTGCGTATAGCGCATGAGCAGTTCTTC
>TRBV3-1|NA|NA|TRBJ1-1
CASSPRGDAEAFF
TGTGCCAGCAGCCCGAGAGGGGACGCTGAAGCTTTCTTT
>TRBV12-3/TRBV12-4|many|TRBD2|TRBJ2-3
CASISAGTTDTQYF
TGTGCCAGCATATCAGCGGGGACCACAGATACGCAGTATTTT
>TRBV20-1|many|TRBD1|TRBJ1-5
CSASSDRGYSNQPQHF
TGCAGTGCTAGTAGTGACAGGGGCTATAGCAATCAGCCCCAGCATTTT
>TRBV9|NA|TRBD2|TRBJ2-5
CASRRESSGGALGKQYF
TGTGCCAGCAGGAGAGAGTCTAGCGGGGGGGCCTTAGGGAAGCAGTACTTC
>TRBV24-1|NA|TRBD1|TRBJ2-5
CATSDWGQGVNEQYF
TGTGCCACCAGTGACTGGGGACAGGGGGTAAATGAGCAGTACTTC
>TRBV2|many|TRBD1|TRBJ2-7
CASRSGQGRTYEQYF
TGTGCCAGCAGATCCGGACAGGGAAGGACCTACGAGCAGTACTTC
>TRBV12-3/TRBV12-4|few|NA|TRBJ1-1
CASSFRQDLSEAFF
TGTGCCAGCAGTTTTCGACAGGATCTTAGTGAAGCTTTCTTT
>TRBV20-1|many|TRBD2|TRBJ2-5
CSARSGLAGQETQYF
TGCAGTGCTAGATCCGGACTAGCGGGGCAAGAGACCCAGTACTTC
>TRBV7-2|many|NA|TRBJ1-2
CASSPDAVRGGTF
TGTGCCAGCAGCCCCGACGCGGTTAGAGGGGGCACCTTC
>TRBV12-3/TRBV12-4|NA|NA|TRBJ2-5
CASSWAGAGETQYF
TGTGCCAGCAGCTGGGCGGGCGCTGGGGAGACCCAGTACTTC
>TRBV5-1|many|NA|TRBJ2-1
CASSLEGEGPEQFF
TGCGCCAGCAGCTTGGAAGGGGAAGGACCCGAGCAGTTCTTC
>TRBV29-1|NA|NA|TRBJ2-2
CMCREVAGELFF
TGCATGTGTAGGGAAGTAGCCGGGGAGCTGTTTTTT
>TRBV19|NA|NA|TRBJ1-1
CASSFHRKTTRMNTEAFF
TGTGCCAGTAGTTTCCATAGAAAGACCACACGGATGAACACTGAAGCTTTCTTT
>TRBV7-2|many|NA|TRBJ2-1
CASSFEADYNEQFF
TGTGCCAGCAGCTTTGAGGCGGATTACAATGAGCAGTTCTTC
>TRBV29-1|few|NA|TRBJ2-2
CSVEVPRRFANTGELFF
TGCAGCGTTGAAGTCCCCCGCAGGTTCGCGAACACCGGGGAGCTGTTTTTT
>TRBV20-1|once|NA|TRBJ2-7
CSASSGSGFYEQYF
TGCAGTGCAAGTAGCGGTAGCGGATTTTACGAGCAGTACTTC
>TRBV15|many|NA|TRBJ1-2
CATSRDGRVITF
TGTGCCACCAGCAGAGACGGCAGGGTGATCACCTTC
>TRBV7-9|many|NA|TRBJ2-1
CASSRWEGRGLSYNEQFF
TGTGCCAGCAGCCGGTGGGAAGGCAGGGGACTATCCTACAATGAGCAGTTCTTC
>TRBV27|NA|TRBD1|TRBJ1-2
CAIPVGGTDYGYTF
TGTGCCATCCCCGTCGGGGGGACAGACTATGGCTACACCTTC
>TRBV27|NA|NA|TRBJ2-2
CASSFGTAGTGELFF
TGTGCCAGCAGTTTTGGGACGGCGGGCACCGGGGAGCTGTTTTTT
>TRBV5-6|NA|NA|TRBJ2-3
CASSLQSGTQYF
TGTGCCAGCAGCCTCCAGTCGGGTACGCAGTATTTT
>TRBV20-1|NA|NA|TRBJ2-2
CSTGHANTGELFF
TGCAGTACGGGACACGCGAACACCGGGGAGCTGTTTTTT
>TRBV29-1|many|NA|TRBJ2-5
CSNRVGPETQYF
TGCAGCAATAGGGTAGGGCCAGAGACCCAGTACTTC
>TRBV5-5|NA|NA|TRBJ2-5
CASSWGPQRDHNNEQYF
TGTGCCAGCAGCTGGGGGCCGCAGAGGGACCATAACAATGAGCAGTACTTC
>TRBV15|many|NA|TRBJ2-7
CATSRGQGGSYEQYF
TGTGCCACCAGCAGAGGCCAGGGAGGCTCCTACGAGCAGTACTTC